This T cell receptor (beta chain) emerged from a study of CD8+ T cells in alopecia areata. Study-level information: It was oral tofacitinib, at 5 to 10 mg twice daily, that treated patients received.

Points on this clone: The target antigen is unknown.

Treatment meaning: oral pan-JAK inhibitor, 5-10 mg twice daily. A FACSAria was used to sort CD4+ and CD8+ T cells. These cells came from PBMCs. The sequencing template was cDNA reverse transcribed from extracted RNA. Measured with immunoSEQ multiplex PCR; TCRdb has only the in-frame clones, and not every one. The table shows 150,000 to 200,000 clones, with under 80% occurring only once. Study outcomes and limitations: Scalp lesions, especially in alopecia totalis/universalis, had higher clonality than normal scalp. Under tofacitinib, fewer expanded CD8+ clones appeared among the top 100 scalp clones.

The germline V gene has CDR1 SQVTM and CDR2 ANQGSEA. This CDR3 comprises 14 residues. V dropped 0 bases and J dropped 4 bases, with 11 bases sitting between them. The chain recombines TRBV29-1 with TRBJ2-3; D not resolved. The clonotype was recovered from a human donor with alopecia areata. The sequenced sample was CD4+ T cells sorted from blood, obtained around week 50, from a patient treated with tofacitinib. CDR3 amino acids: CSVEDRVIPDTQYF. The CDR3 bases are TGCAGCGTTGAAGATCGAGTAATCCCAGATACGCAGTATTTT.